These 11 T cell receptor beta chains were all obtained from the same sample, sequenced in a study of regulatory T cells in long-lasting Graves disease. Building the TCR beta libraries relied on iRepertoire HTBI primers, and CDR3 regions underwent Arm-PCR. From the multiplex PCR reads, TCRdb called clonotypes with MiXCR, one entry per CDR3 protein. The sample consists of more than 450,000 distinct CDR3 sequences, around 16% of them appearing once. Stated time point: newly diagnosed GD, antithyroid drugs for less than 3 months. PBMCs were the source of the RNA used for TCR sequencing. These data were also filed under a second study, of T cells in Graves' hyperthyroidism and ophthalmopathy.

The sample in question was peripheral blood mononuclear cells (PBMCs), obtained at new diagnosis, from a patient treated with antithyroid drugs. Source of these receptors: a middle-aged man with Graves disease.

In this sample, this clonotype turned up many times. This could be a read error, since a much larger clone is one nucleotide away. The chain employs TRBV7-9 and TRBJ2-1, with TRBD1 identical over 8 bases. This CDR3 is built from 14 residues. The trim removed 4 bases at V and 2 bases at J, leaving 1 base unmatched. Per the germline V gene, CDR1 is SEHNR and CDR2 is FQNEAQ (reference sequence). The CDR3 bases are TGTGCCAGCAGCTCGGGACAGGCCTACAATGAGCAGTTCTTC. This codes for CASSSGQAYNEQFF.

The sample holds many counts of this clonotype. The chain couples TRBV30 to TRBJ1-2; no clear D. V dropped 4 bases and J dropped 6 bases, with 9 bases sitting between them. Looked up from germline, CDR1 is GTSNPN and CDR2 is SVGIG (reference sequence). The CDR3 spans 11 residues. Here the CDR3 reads CAWKKLDGYTF. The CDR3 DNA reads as TGTGCCTGGAAAAAGCTCGATGGCTACACCTTC.

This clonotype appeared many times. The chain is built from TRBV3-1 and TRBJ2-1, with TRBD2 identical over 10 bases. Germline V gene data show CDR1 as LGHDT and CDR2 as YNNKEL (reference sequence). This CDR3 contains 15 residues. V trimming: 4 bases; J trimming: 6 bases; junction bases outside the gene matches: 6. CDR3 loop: CASSPHTSGINEQFF. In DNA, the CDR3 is TGTGCCAGCAGCCCCCATACTAGCGGGATCAATGAGCAGTTCTTC.

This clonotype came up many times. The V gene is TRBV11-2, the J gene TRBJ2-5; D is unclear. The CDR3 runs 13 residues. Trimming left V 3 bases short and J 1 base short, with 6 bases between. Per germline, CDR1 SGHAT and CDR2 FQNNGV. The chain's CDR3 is CASSFGAQETQYF. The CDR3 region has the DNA TGTGCCAGCAGCTTTGGTGCCCAAGAGACCCAGTACTTC.

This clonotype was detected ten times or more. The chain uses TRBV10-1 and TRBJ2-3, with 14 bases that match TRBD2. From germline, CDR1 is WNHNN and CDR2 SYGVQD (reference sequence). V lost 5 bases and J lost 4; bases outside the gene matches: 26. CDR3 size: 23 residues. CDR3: CASSPALGTPKLGTSGRADTQYF. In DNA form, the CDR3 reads TGCGCCAGCAGTCCAGCCCTCGGGACGCCGAAACTAGGGACTAGCGGGAGAGCAGATACGCAGTATTTT.

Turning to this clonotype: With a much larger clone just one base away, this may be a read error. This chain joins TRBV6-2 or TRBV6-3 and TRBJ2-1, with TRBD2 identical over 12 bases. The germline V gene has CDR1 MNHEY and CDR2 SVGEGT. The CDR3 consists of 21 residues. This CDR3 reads CASSYSSSGRAFLSSCNEQFF. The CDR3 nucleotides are TGTGCCAGCAGTTACTCTTCTAGCGGGAGGGCCTTCCTCAGCTCCTGCAATGAGCAGTTCTTC.

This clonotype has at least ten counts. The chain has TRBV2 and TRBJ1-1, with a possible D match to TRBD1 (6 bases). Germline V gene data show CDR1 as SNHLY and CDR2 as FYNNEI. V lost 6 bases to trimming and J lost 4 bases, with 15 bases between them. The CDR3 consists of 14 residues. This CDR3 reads CASSSRGGGTEAFF. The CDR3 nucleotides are TGTGCCAGCAGCTCCAGGGGAGGGGGCACTGAAGCTTTCTTT. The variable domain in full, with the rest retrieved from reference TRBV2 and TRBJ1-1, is EPEVTQTPSHQVTQMGQEVILRCVPISNHLYFYWYRQILGQKVEFLVSFYNNEISEKSEIFDDQFSVERPDGSNFTLKIRSTKLEDSAMYFCASSSRGGGTEAFFGQGTRLTVV.

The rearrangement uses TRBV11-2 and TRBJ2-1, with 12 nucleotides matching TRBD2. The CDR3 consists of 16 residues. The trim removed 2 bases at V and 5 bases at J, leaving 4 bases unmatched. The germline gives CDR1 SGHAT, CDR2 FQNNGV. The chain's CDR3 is CASSLRLAGVHNEQFF. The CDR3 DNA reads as TGTGCCAGCAGCTTAAGACTAGCGGGAGTTCACAATGAGCAGTTCTTC.

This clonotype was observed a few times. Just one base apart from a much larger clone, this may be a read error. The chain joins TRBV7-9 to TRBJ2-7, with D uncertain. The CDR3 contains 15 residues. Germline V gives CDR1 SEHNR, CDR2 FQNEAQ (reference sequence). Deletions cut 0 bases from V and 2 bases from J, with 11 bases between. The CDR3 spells CASSLAPESPYEQYF. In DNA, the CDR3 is TGTGCCAGCAGCTTAGCGCCGGAGAGCCCCTACGAGCAGTACTTC.

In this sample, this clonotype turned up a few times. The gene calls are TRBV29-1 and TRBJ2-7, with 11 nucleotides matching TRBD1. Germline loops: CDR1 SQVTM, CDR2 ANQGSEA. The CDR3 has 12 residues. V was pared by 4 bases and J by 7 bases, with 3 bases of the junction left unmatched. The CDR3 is CSVVGTGGEQYF. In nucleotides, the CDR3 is TGCAGCGTTGTGGGGACAGGGGGGGAGCAGTACTTC.

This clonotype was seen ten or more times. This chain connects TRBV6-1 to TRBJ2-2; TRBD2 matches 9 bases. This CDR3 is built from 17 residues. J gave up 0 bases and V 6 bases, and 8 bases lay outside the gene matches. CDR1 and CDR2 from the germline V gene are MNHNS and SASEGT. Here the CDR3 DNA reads TGTGCCAGCAGACAAACCAGGACTAGCGCGAACACCGGGGAGCTGTTTTTT. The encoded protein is CASRQTRTSANTGELFF.